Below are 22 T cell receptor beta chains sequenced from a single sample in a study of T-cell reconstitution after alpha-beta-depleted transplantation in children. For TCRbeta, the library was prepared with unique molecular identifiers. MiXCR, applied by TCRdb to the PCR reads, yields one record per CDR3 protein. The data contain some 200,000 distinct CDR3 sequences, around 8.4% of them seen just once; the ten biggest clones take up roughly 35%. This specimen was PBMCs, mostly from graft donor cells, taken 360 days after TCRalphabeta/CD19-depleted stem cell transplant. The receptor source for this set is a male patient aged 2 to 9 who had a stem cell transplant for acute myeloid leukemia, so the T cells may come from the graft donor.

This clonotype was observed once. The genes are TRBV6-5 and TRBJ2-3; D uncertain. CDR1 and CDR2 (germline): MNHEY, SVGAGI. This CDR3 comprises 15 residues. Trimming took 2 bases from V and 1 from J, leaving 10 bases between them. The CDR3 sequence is CASSYRPDRTDTQYF. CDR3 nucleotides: TGTGCCAGCAGTTACAGGCCGGACCGCACAGATACGCAGTATTTT.

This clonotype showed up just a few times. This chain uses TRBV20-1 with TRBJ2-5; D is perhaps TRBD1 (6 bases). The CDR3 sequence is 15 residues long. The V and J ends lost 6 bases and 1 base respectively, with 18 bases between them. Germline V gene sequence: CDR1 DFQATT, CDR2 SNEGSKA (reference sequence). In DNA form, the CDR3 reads TGCAGTGCCGAGGACAGCACCAACATCCAAGAGACCCAGTACTTC. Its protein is CSAEDSTNIQETQYF.

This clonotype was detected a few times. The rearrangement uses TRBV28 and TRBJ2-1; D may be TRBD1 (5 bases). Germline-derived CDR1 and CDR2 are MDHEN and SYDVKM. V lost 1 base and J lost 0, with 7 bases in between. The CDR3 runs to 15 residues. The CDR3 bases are TGTGCCAGCAGTTTATCAGGGTTCTCCTACAATGAGCAGTTCTTC. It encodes CASSLSGFSYNEQFF. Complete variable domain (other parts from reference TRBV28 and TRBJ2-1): DVKVTQSSRYLVKRTGEKVFLECVQDMDHENMFWYRQDPGLGLRLIYFSYDVKMKEKGDIPEGYSVSREKKERFSLILESASTNQTSMYLCASSLSGFSYNEQFFGPGTRLTVL.

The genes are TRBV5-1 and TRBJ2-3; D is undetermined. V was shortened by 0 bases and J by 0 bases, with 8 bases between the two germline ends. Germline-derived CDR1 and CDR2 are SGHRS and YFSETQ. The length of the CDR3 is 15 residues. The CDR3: CASSLDSPSTDTQYF. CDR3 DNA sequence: TGCGCCAGCAGCTTGGACAGTCCTAGCACAGATACGCAGTATTTT.

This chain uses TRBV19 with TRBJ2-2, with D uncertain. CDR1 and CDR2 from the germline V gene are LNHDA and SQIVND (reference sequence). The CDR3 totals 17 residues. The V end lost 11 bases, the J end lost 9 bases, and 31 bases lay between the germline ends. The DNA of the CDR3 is TGTGCCGTAGGAGATGCCCAGATTCGGCGATCATCCAGGGAGCTGTTTTTT. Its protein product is CAVGDAQIRRSSRELFF.

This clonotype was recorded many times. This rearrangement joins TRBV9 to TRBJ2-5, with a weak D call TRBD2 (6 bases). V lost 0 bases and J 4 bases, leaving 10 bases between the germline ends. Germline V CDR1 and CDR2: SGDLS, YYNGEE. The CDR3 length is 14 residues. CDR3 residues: CASSVGGGLETQYF. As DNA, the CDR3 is TGTGCCAGCAGCGTAGGTGGGGGACTAGAGACCCAGTACTTC.

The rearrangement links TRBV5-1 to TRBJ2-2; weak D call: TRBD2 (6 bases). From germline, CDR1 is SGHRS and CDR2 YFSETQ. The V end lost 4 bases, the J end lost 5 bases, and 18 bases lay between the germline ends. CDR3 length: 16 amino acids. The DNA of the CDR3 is TGCGCCAGCAGCGCCACTAGCAGGGCCGAAACCGGGGAGCTGTTTTTT. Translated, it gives CASSATSRAETGELFF.

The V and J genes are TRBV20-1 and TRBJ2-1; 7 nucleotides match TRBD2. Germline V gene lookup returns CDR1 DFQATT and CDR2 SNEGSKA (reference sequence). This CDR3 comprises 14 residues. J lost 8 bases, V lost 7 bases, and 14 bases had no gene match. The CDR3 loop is CSDTPAGVTHEQFF. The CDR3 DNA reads TGCAGTGATACCCCGGCGGGAGTGACCCATGAGCAGTTCTTC.

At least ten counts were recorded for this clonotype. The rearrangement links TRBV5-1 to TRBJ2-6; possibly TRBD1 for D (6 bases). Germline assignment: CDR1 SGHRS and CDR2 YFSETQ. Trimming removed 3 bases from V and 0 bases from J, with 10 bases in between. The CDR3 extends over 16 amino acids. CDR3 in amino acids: CASSSGALSGANVLTF. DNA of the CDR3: TGCGCCAGCAGCTCAGGGGCCCTCTCTGGGGCCAACGTCCTGACTTTC.

The CDR3 loop reads CASSSSLYGATGELFF. The CDR3 coding sequence is TGTGCCAGCTCATCCAGTCTCTACGGGGCCACCGGGGAGCTGTTTTTT. The genes are TRBV18 and TRBJ2-2; possibly TRBD1 or TRBD2 for D (5 bases each). The CDR3 is 16 amino acids. The germline CDR1 and CDR2 sequences are KGHSH and LQKENI. V gave up 5 bases and J gave up 4 bases, with 17 bases separating them.

The CDR3 spells CATSDSGTSVSYEQYV. CDR3 nucleotides: TGTGCCACCAGTGATTCCGGGACTAGCGTATCCTACGAGCAGTACGTC. The rearrangement joins TRBV24-1 to TRBJ2-7, with 10 bases identical to TRBD2. Losses at the gene ends were 2 bases for V and 1 base for J; bases not matched to a gene: 4. CDR3 length: 16 residues. Germline CDR1 and CDR2: KGHDR and SFDVKD.

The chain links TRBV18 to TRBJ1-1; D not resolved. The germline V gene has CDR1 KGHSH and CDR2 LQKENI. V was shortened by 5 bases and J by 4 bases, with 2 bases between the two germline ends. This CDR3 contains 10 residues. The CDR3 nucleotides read TGTGCCAGCTCAGGCACTGAAGCTTTCTTT. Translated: CASSGTEAFF.

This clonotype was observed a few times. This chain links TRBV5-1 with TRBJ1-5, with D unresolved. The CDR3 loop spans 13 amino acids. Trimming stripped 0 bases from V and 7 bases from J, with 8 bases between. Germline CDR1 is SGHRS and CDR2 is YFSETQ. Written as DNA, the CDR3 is TGCGCCAGCAGCTTGGGGGATCGGCAGCCCCAGCATTTT. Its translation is CASSLGDRQPQHF.

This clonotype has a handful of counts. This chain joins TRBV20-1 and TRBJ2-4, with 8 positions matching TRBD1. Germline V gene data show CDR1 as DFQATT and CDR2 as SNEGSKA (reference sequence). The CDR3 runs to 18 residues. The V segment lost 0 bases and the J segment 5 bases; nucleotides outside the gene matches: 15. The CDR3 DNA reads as TGCAGTGCTAGAGATATTAAGAACAGGGGGTTTGGAGAAAACATTCAGTACTTC. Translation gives CSARDIKNRGFGENIQYF.

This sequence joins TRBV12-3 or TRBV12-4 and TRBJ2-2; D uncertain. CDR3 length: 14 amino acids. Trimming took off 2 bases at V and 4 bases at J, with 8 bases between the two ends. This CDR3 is CASSLLTITGELFF. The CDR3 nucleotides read TGTGCCAGCAGTTTATTAACGATCACCGGGGAGCTGTTTTTT.

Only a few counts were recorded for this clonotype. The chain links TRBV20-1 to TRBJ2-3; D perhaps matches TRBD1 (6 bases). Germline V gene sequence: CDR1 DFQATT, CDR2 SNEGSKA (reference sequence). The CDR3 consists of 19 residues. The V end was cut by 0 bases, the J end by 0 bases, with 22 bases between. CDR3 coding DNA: TGCAGTGCTAGAGATCCGAAGTACGAGAGAGGGGGTAGCACAGATACGCAGTATTTT. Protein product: CSARDPKYERGGSTDTQYF.

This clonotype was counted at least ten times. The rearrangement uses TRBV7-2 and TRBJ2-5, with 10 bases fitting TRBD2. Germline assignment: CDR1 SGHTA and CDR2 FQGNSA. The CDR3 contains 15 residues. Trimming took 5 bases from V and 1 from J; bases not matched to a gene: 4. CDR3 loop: CASSPIAGGQETQYF. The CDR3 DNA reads TGTGCCAGCAGCCCCATAGCGGGAGGCCAAGAGACCCAGTACTTC.

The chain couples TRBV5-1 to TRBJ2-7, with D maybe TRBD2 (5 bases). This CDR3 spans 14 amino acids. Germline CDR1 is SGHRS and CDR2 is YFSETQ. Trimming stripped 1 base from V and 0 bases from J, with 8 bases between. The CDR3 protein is CASSLRGPSYEQYF. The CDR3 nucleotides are TGCGCCAGCAGCTTGAGAGGGCCCTCCTACGAGCAGTACTTC.

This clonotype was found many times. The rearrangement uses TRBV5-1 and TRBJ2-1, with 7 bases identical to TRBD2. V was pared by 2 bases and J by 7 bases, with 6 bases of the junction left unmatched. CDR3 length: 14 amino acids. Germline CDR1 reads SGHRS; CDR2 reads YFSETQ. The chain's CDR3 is CASSLRDYRNEQFF. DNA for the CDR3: TGCGCCAGCAGCTTAAGGGACTATCGGAATGAGCAGTTCTTC.

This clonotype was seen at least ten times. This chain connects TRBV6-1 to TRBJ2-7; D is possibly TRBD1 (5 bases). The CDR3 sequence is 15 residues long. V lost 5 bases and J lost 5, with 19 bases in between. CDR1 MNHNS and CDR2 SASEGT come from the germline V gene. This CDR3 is CASSPDNRGVDEQYF. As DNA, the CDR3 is TGTGCCAGCAGTCCCGACAATAGGGGTGTCGACGAGCAGTACTTC.

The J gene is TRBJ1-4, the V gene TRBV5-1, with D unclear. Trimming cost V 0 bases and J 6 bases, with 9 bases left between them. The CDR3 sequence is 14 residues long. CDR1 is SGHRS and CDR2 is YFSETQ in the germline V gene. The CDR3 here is CASSLGSADEKLFF. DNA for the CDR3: TGCGCCAGCAGCTTGGGATCGGCAGATGAAAAACTGTTTTTT.

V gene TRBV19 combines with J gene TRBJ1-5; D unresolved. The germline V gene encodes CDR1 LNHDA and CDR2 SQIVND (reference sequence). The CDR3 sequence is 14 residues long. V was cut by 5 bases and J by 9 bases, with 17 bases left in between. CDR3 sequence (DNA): TGTGCCAGTAGTCGTGTTGGAGAGGGATGGCCCCAGCATTTT. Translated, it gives CASSRVGEGWPQHF.